Listed here are 10 T cell receptor beta chains from one sample, sequenced in a study of post-analysis software for immune sequencing data. Study findings and constraints: Five TRBV segments, including TRBV5-6, TRBV5-1 and TRBV20-1, were more frequent in patients than controls.

Unique molecular identifiers had been added to the TCR beta cDNA libraries. TCRdb independently ran MiXCR on the PCR reads; one entry per CDR3 protein. The data show about 540,000 distinct CDR3 sequences, with approximately 34% seen just once and less than 6% held by the top ten. These receptors have no known antigen. The sequencing input was blood. The origin of the receptors is a girl aged 2 to 17 with multiple sclerosis.

The chain has TRBV12-3 or TRBV12-4 and TRBJ2-5, with TRBD1 as a possible D gene (6 bases). The V end was cut by 7 bases, the J end by 3 bases, with 12 bases between. This CDR3 contains 13 residues. The CDR3, as DNA: TGTGCCAGCAATCCTCCAGGGGAAGAGACCCAGTACTTC. Residues: CASNPPGEETQYF.

The V call is TRBV28, the J call TRBJ2-3; D call uncertain. CDR1 MDHEN and CDR2 SYDVKM come from the germline V gene. CDR3 size: 13 residues. With 7 bases removed from V and 2 bases from J, the gap between germline ends came to 10 bases. CDR3 amino acids: CASTQPNTDTQYF. The DNA of the CDR3 is TGTGCCAGCACCCAGCCCAACACAGATACGCAGTATTTT.

This clonotype was seen only a few times. The V and J genes are TRBV2 and TRBJ1-2; the D gene is possibly TRBD1 (6 bases). With 6 bases removed from V and 4 bases from J, the gap between germline ends came to 9 bases. Germline assignment: CDR1 SNHLY and CDR2 FYNNEI. The CDR3 extends over 12 amino acids. CDR3 sequence reads: CASREGGYGYTF. For the CDR3, the DNA is TGTGCCAGCAGGGAGGGGGGCTATGGCTACACCTTC.

This clonotype was recorded many times. The J gene is TRBJ2-3, the V gene TRBV20-1, with 8 bases lining up with TRBD2. V was clipped by 8 bases and J by 5 bases; unmatched bases: 15. In germline, CDR1 is DFQATT, CDR2 SNEGSKA (reference sequence). The CDR3 length is 15 residues. CDR3 sequence reads: CSLHIRGGVQDTQYF. The CDR3 bases are TGCAGTCTCCACATTCGGGGGGGCGTTCAAGATACGCAGTATTTT.

The chain couples TRBV5-1 to TRBJ1-2, with TRBD1 as a possible D gene (5 bases). Germline V lookup: CDR1 SGHRS, CDR2 YFSETQ. This CDR3 has 15 residues. V shed 2 bases and J shed 7 bases, with 18 bases lying between them. CDR3 sequence reads: CASSLQRGRGGGYTF. The CDR3 coding sequence is TGCGCCAGCAGCTTACAGAGGGGACGAGGCGGTGGCTACACCTTC.

The chain is built from TRBV7-2 and TRBJ1-1; D ambiguous. In germline, CDR1 is SGHTA, CDR2 FQGNSA. This CDR3 contains 14 residues. The ends were cut back, 5 bases at V and 0 bases at J, with 10 bases in the middle. As DNA, the CDR3 is TGTGCCAGCAGCCCGACGGTCATGAACACTGAAGCTTTCTTT. Translation gives CASSPTVMNTEAFF. Together with reference TRBV7-2 and TRBJ1-1, the CDR3 gives the full variable domain: GAGVSQSPSNKVTEKGKDVELRCDPISGHTALYWYRQSLGQGLEFLIYFQGNSAPDKSGLPSDRFSAERTGGSVSTLTIQRTQQEDSAVYLCASSPTVMNTEAFFGQGTRLTVV.

The gene calls are TRBV12-3 or TRBV12-4 and TRBJ2-6, with TRBD2 as a possible D gene (6 bases). The CDR3 loop spans 17 amino acids. Trimming cost V 5 bases and J 0 bases, with 14 bases left between them. The CDR3 region is CASSPRDGGSGANVLTF. The CDR3 nucleotides are TGTGCCAGCAGTCCCCGGGACGGGGGCTCTGGGGCCAACGTCCTGACTTTC.

The gene calls are TRBV20-1 and TRBJ2-5; a possible D gene is TRBD2 (5 bases). Per germline, CDR1 DFQATT and CDR2 SNEGSKA (reference sequence). This CDR3 has 13 residues. With 0 bases removed from V and 5 bases from J, the gap between germline ends came to 10 bases. The CDR3 spells CSARDNRGETQYF. CDR3 in DNA: TGCAGTGCTAGAGATAACCGAGGGGAGACCCAGTACTTC.

This clonotype occurred once. J is TRBJ2-5 and V is TRBV7-9, with 7 bases lining up with TRBD1. CDR1 and CDR2 (germline): SEHNR, FQNEAQ (reference sequence). This CDR3 is 16 amino acids long. V was pared by 0 bases and J by 5 bases, with 9 bases of the junction left unmatched. CDR3 coding DNA: TGTGCCAGCAGCTTAGCTTCGACAGGGCCTTACGAGACCCAGTACTTC. Its translation: CASSLASTGPYETQYF. Based on the CDR3 plus reference TRBV7-9 and TRBJ2-5, the full variable domain is DTGVSQNPRHKITKRGQNVTFRCDPISEHNRLYWYRQTLGQGPEFLTYFQNEAQLEKSRLLSDRFSAERPKGSFSTLEIQRTEQGDSAMYLCASSLASTGPYETQYFGPGTRLLVL.

This clonotype was recorded only once. A junction end diverges from the germline sequence, so it may reflect a read error. This rearrangement joins TRBV12-3 or TRBV12-4 to TRBJ2-3; unclear D gene. This CDR3 is 14 amino acids long. The CDR3 sequence is CASSLLESTDAQYF. Written as DNA, the CDR3 is TGTGCCAGCAGCCTCTTAGAGAGCACAGATGCGCAGTATTTT.